This T cell receptor (beta chain) comes out of a study of blood T cell repertoires in COVID-19. Background on the study: Sources were T cells, B-cell-depleted T cells, or PBMCs; the material itself was cDNA or gDNA.

Germline V gives CDR1 MNHNS, CDR2 SASEGT. The V end lost 2 bases, the J end lost 7 bases, and 11 bases lay between the germline ends. CDR3 length equals 13 residues. Original handling: Amplification with reference gene primers provided the estimates of nucleated cell counts. Data came from immunoSEQ multiplex PCR; TCRdb stores just in-frame clones and leaves some out. The V and J calls and clone size are taken from that table; D and trimming were inferred from the DNA. There are 80,000 or so clones in the sample; 91% occur only once, and 1.5% to 2% lies in the top ten. This TCR came from a woman aged 45-65 years in a cohort sampled during active COVID-19. Sample: peripheral blood. This sequence joins TRBV6-1 and TRBJ1-1; D may be TRBD1 (5 bases). DNA of the CDR3: TGTGCCAGCAGTGAAAGACAGCCTAATGAAGCTTTCTTT. Translating gives CASSERQPNEAFF.